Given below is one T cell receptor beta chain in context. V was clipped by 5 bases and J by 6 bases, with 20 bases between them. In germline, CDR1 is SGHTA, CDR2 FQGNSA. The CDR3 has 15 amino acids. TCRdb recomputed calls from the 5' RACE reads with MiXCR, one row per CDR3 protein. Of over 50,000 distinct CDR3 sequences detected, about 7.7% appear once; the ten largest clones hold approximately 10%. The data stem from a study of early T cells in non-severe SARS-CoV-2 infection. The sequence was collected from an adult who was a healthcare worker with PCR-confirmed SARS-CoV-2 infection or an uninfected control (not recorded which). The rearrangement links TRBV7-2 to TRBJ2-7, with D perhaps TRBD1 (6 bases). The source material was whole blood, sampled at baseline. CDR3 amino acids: CASSPPGQSMGEQYF. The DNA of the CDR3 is TGTGCCAGCAGCCCGCCCGGACAGTCTATGGGCGAGCAGTACTTC.